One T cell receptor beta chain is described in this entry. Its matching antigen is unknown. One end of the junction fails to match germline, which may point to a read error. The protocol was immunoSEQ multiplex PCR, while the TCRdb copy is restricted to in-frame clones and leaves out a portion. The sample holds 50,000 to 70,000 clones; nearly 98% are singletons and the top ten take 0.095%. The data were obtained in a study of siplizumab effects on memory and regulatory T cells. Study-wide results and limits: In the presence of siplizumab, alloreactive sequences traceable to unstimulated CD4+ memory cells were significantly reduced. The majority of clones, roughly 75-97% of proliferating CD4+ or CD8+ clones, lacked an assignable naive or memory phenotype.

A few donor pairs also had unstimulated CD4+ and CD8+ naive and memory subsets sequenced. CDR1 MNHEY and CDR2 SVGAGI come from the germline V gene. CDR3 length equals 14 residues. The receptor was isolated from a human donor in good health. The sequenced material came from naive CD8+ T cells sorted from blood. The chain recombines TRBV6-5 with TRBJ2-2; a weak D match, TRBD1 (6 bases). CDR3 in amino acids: CASRYSAGARGLFF. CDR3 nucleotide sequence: TGTGCCAGCAGATACTCCGCCGGGGCCAGGGGGCTGTTTTTT.